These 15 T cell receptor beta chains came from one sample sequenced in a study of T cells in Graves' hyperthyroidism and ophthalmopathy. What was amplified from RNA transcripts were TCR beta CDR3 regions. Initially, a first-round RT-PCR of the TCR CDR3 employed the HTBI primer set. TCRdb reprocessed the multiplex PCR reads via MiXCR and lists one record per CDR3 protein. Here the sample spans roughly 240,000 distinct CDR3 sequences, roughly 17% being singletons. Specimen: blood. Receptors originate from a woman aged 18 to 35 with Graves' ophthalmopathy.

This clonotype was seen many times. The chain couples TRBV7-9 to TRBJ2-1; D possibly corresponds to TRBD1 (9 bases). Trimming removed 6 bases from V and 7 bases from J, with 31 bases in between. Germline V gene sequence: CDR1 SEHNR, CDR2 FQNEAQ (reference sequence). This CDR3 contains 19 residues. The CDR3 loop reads CASSRPGQGGTSSLNEQFF. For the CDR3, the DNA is TGTGCCAGCAGTCGACCGGGACAGGGAGGGACTAGTTCATTGAATGAGCAGTTCTTC. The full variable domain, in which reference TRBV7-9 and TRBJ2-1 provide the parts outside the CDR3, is DTGVSQNPRHKITKRGQNVTFRCDPISEHNRLYWYRQTLGQGPEFLTYFQNEAQLEKSRLLSDRFSAERPKGSFSTLEIQRTEQGDSAMYLCASSRPGQGGTSSLNEQFFGPGTRLTVL.

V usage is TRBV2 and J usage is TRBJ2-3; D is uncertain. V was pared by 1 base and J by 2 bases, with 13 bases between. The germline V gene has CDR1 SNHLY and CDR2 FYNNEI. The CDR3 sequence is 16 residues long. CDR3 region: CASSEVLRVITDTQYF. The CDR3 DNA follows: TGTGCCAGCAGTGAAGTATTAAGGGTTATCACAGATACGCAGTATTTT.

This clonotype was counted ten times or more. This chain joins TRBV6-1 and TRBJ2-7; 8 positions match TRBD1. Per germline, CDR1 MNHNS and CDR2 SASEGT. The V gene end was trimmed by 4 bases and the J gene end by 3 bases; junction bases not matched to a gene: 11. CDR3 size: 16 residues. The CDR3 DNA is TGTGCCAGCAGTGGACCGGGACAGGAGCGCTTCTACGAGCAGTACTTC. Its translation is CASSGPGQERFYEQYF.

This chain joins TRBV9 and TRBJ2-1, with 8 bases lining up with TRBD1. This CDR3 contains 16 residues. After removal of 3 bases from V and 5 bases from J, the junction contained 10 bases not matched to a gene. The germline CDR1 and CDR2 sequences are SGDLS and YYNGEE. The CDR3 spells CASSANRDRPNNEQFF. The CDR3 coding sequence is TGTGCCAGCAGCGCCAACCGGGACAGGCCTAACAATGAGCAGTTCTTC.

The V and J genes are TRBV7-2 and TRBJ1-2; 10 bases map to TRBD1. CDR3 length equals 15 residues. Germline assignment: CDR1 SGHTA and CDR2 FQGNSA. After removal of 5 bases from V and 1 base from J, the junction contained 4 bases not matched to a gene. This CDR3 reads CASSQGTGDNYGYTF. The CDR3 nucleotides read TGTGCCAGCAGCCAAGGGACAGGGGATAACTATGGCTACACCTTC. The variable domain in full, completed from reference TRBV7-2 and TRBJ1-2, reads GAGVSQSPSNKVTEKGKDVELRCDPISGHTALYWYRQSLGQGLEFLIYFQGNSAPDKSGLPSDRFSAERTGGSVSTLTIQRTQQEDSAVYLCASSQGTGDNYGYTFGSGTRLTVV.

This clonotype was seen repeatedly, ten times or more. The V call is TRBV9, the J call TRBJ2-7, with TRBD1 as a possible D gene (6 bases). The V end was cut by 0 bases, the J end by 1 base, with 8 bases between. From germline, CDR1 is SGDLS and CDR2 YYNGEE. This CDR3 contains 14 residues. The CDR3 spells CASSVAGASYEQYF. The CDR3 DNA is TGTGCCAGCAGCGTAGCAGGGGCTTCCTACGAGCAGTACTTC.

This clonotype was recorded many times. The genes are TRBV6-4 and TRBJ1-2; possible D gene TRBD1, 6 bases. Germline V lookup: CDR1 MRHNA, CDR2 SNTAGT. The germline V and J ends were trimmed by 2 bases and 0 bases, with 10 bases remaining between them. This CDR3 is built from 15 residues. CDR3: CASSDHRVANYGYTF. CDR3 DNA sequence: TGTGCCAGCAGTGACCACAGGGTTGCTAACTATGGCTACACCTTC.

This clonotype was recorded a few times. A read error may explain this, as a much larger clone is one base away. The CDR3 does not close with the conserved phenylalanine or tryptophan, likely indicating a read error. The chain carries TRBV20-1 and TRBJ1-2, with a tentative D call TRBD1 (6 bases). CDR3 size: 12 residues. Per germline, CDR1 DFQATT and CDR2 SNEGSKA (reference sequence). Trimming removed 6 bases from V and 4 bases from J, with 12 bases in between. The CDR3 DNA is TGCAGTGCCAGTGGGGGGCTCTATGGCTACACCCTC. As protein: CSASGGLYGYTL.

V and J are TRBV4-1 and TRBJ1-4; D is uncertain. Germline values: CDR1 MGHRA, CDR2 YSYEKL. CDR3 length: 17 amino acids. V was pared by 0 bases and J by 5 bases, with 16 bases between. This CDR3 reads CASSQDLVTEVNEKLFF. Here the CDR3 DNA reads TGCGCCAGCAGCCAAGATTTGGTGACGGAGGTAAATGAAAAACTGTTTTTT.

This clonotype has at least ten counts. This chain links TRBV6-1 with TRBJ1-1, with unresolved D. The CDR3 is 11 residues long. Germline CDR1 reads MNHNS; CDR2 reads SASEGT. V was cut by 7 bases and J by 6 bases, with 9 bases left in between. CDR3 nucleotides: TGTGCCAGCAAGGAGTTGGCTGAAGCTTTCTTT. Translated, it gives CASKELAEAFF.

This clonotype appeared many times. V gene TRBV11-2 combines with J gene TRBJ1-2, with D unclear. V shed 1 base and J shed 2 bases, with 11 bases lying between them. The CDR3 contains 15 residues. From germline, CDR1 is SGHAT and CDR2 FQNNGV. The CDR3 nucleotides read TGTGCCAGCAGCTTAGGACACCAGGTGAACTATGGCTACACCTTC. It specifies CASSLGHQVNYGYTF.

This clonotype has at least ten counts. The CDR3 DNA is TGTGCCAGCAGCTTCTTGGACAGAATGAACACTGAAGCTTTCTTT. It translates to CASSFLDRMNTEAFF. This sequence joins TRBV9 and TRBJ1-1; possible D gene TRBD1, 6 bases. Germline values: CDR1 SGDLS, CDR2 YYNGEE. Trimming pared 4 bases from V and 0 bases from J, leaving 13 bases between. This CDR3 has 15 amino acids. The full variable domain, with the rest looked up from reference TRBV9 and TRBJ1-1, is DSGVTQTPKHLITATGQRVTLRCSPRSGDLSVYWYQQSLDQGLQFLIQYYNGEERAKGNILERFSAQQFPDLHSELNLSSLELGDSALYFCASSFLDRMNTEAFFGQGTRLTVV.

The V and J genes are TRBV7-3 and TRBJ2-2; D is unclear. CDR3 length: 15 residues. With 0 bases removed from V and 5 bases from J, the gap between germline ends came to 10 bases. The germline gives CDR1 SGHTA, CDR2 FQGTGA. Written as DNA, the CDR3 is TGTGCCAGCAGCTTAACGCGGCAGCTTACCGGGGAGCTGTTTTTT. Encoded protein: CASSLTRQLTGELFF.

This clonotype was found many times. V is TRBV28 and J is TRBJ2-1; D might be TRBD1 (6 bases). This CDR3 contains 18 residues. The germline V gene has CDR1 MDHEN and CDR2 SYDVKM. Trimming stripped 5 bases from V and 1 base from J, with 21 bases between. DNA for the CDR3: TGTGCCAGCAGTCCCTACTCAAGACAGGCAAAATCCTACAATGAGCAGTTCTTC. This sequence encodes CASSPYSRQAKSYNEQFF.

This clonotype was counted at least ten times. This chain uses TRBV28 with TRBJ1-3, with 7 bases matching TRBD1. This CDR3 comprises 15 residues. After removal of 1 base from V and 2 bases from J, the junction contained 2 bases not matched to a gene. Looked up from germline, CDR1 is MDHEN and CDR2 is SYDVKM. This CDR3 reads CASSLSQGAGNTIYF. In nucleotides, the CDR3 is TGTGCCAGCAGTTTATCGCAGGGGGCTGGAAACACCATATATTTT. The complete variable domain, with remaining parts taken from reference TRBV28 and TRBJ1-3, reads DVKVTQSSRYLVKRTGEKVFLECVQDMDHENMFWYRQDPGLGLRLIYFSYDVKMKEKGDIPEGYSVSREKKERFSLILESASTNQTSMYLCASSLSQGAGNTIYFGEGSWLTVV.